The next 5 T cell receptor beta chains were all read from a single sample in a study of cytomegalovirus exposure and HLA in healthy donors. A multiplex PCR was run with 60 Vbeta primers and 13 Jbeta primers. Clones were read by immunoSEQ multiplex PCR, and TCRdb kept only the in-frame ones, dropping some. Here the sample table reports approximately 54,000 clones. The sample consisted of PBMCs. Receptor source: a woman aged 40 to 50 in good health and CMV-seronegative.

The rearrangement links TRBV11-2 to TRBJ1-1; 7 bases are a match to TRBD1. The V gene's germline CDR1 is SGHAT and CDR2 FQNNGV. This CDR3 contains 13 residues. With 5 bases clipped from V and 3 bases from J, the junction kept 3 bases outside the gene matches. This CDR3 reads CASSNDRDTEAFF. In nucleotides, the CDR3 is TGTGCCAGCAGCAACGACAGGGACACTGAAGCTTTCTTT.

This chain links TRBV28 with TRBJ1-1; D is unclear. CDR1 is MDHEN, CDR2 SYDVKM, per germline. V lost 7 bases to trimming and J lost 1 base, with 7 bases between them. There are 12 residues in the CDR3. The CDR3 region is CASNSQNTEAFF. In DNA, the CDR3 is TGTGCCAGCAACTCCCAGAACACTGAAGCTTTCTTT.

The rearrangement uses TRBV18 and TRBJ2-7; 10 bases agree with TRBD1. The CDR3 runs 15 residues. After removal of 6 bases from V and 3 bases from J, the junction contained 8 bases not matched to a gene. Germline V lookup: CDR1 KGHSH, CDR2 LQKENI. The CDR3: CASSAGTGDFYEQYF. The CDR3 region has the DNA TGTGCCAGCTCGGCTGGGACAGGGGATTTCTACGAGCAGTACTTC.

V gene TRBV6-5 combines with J gene TRBJ2-1; 7 bases line up with TRBD2. The V and J ends lost 4 bases and 5 bases, in that order; junction bases with no gene match: 8. The germline V gene encodes CDR1 MNHEY and CDR2 SVGAGI. The CDR3 has 15 residues. The CDR3 protein is CASSSVAGLHNEQFF. CDR3 DNA sequence: TGTGCCAGCAGTTCAGTAGCGGGCCTACACAATGAGCAGTTCTTC.

The chain recombines TRBV9 with TRBJ2-1, with 9 positions matching TRBD2. Trimming cost V 0 bases and J 10 bases; bases outside gene matches: 8. Germline-derived CDR1 and CDR2 are SGDLS and YYNGEE. The CDR3 contains 15 residues. CDR3 nucleotide sequence: TGTGCCAGCAGCGTAGACGCTCGACTAGCGGACGAGCAGTTCTTC. This sequence encodes CASSVDARLADEQFF.